Shown below are 11 T cell receptor beta chains from a single sample sequenced in a study of shared clonotypes between healthy human individuals. Repertoires were generated with immunoSEQ multiplex PCR, while TCRdb's copy carries only in-frame clones and drops some. The sample lists 2 million to 2.5 million clones; under 95% were seen once. The sequencing input was naive CD4+ T cells from PBMCs. As to subset: CD45RA+ positively selected. All receptors derive from a man between 18 and 35 years old in good health. Some clones in this sample may be carry-over from other donors' samples.

The chain recombines TRBV2 with TRBJ2-2, with a weak D call TRBD2 (6 bases). The CDR3 contains 16 residues. V shed 2 bases and J shed 6 bases, with 16 bases lying between them. CDR1 SNHLY and CDR2 FYNNEI come from the germline V gene. This CDR3 is CASSEQSVDYPGELFF. DNA for the CDR3: TGTGCCAGCAGTGAACAATCAGTGGACTACCCCGGGGAGCTGTTTTTT.

This clone was detected once. The chain has TRBV18 and TRBJ2-5; D may be TRBD1 or TRBD2 (5 bases each). Germline V CDR1 and CDR2: KGHSH, LQKENI. This CDR3 comprises 14 residues. Trimming cost V 1 base and J 5 bases, with 11 bases left between them. CDR3 region: CASSPRAGTETQYF. As DNA, the CDR3 is TGTGCCAGCTCACCACGAGCAGGGACGGAGACCCAGTACTTC.

Concerning this clone: The sample holds other DNA sequences that translate to the same CDR3. V gene TRBV5-1 combines with J gene TRBJ2-2; D is unresolved. Trimming cost V 0 bases and J 5 bases, with 5 bases left between them. The length of the CDR3 is 13 residues. CDR1 is SGHRS, CDR2 YFSETQ, per germline. The CDR3, as DNA: TGCGCCAGCAGCTTGGACGTTACCGGGGAGCTGTTTTTT. Translated, it gives CASSLDVTGELFF.

Only a few counts were recorded for this clone. This sample also contains other DNA sequences that code for the same CDR3. J is TRBJ1-2 and V is TRBV5-1, with TRBD1 matching over 8 bases. CDR1 and CDR2 from the germline V gene are SGHRS and YFSETQ. The CDR3 extends over 13 amino acids. V dropped 4 bases and J dropped 7; count of bases not matched to a gene: 6. This CDR3 is CASSPGTGGGYTF. DNA for the CDR3: TGCGCCAGCAGCCCCGGGACAGGAGGTGGCTACACCTTC.

DNA for the CDR3: TGCGCCAGCAGCACCCAGATCATGAACACTGAAGCTTTCTTT. Its translation: CASSTQIMNTEAFF. The genes are TRBV5-1 and TRBJ1-1; D gene uncertain. CDR1 and CDR2 (germline): SGHRS, YFSETQ. The V gene lost 4 bases and the J gene lost 0 bases, with 10 bases spanning the gap. This CDR3 region has 14 residues. The variable domain in full, completed from reference TRBV5-1 and TRBJ1-1, reads KAGVTQTPRYLIKTRGQQVTLSCSPISGHRSVSWYQQTPGQGLQFLFEYFSETQRNKGNFPGRFSGRQFSNSRSEMNVSTLELGDSALYLCASSTQIMNTEAFFGQGTRLTVV.

The CDR3 reads CASRVPGGEQYF. DNA of the CDR3: TGCGCCAGCAGGGTCCCCGGAGGCGAGCAGTACTTC. The chain joins TRBV5-1 to TRBJ2-7, with D maybe TRBD2 (5 bases). CDR1 and CDR2 (germline): SGHRS, YFSETQ. The CDR3 contains 12 residues. V gave up 5 bases and J gave up 6 bases, with 12 bases separating them.

In the case of this clone: The same CDR3 arises from other DNA sequences in this sample as well. V usage is TRBV2 and J usage is TRBJ2-2; TRBD1 or TRBD2 may be the D gene (5 bases each). Per the germline V gene, CDR1 is SNHLY and CDR2 is FYNNEI. V was pared by 6 bases and J by 2 bases, with 10 bases between. This CDR3 has 14 residues. For the CDR3, the DNA is TGTGCCAGCAGGGGGCGGGTCAACACCGGGGAGCTGTTTTTT. The encoded protein is CASRGRVNTGELFF.

V and J are TRBV30 and TRBJ2-7; D uncertain. Trimming cost V 2 bases and J 0 bases, with 11 bases left between them. The CDR3 totals 14 residues. Germline assignment: CDR1 GTSNPN and CDR2 SVGIG (reference sequence). CDR3 DNA: TGTGCCTGGAGTAGAACCACGAGCTCCTACGAGCAGTACTTC. This gives the protein CAWSRTTSSYEQYF.

A few counts support this clone. The chain joins TRBV4-1 to TRBJ2-4, with unresolved D. The V and J ends lost 2 bases and 7 bases respectively, with 9 bases between them. Germline CDR1 and CDR2: MGHRA and YSYEKL. This CDR3 contains 13 residues. The CDR3 DNA reads as TGCGCCAGCAGCCAAAATGAAAGGAACATTCAGTACTTC. Translating it yields CASSQNERNIQYF.

This chain joins TRBV5-1 and TRBJ2-7, with 7 positions matching TRBD1. V lost 3 bases and J lost 2; bases outside the gene matches: 8. There are 15 residues in the CDR3. Germline CDR1 reads SGHRS; CDR2 reads YFSETQ. CDR3 nucleotide sequence: TGCGCCAGCAGCTGGACCGGGACAGAGACCTACGAGCAGTACTTC. Protein product: CASSWTGTETYEQYF.

This sequence joins TRBV28 and TRBJ2-7; D is unresolved. CDR1 is MDHEN and CDR2 is SYDVKM in the germline V gene. CDR3 size: 15 residues. V was shortened by 4 bases and J by 1 base, with 14 bases between the two germline ends. CDR3 region: CASSSPPSGSYEQYF. CDR3 bases: TGTGCCAGCAGTTCCCCCCCCTCCGGATCCTACGAGCAGTACTTC.